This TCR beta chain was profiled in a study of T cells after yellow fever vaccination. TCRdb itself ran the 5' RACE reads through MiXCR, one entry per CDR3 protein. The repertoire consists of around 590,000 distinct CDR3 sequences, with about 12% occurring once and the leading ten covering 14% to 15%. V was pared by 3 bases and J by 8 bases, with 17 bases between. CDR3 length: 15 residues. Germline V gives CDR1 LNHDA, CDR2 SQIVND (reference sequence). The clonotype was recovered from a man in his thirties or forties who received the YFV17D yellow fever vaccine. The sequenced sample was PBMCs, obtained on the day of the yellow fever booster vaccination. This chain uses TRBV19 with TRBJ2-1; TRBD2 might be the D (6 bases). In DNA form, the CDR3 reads TGTGCCAGTAGTATCGGTGCGGGGAGTTTAGATGAGCAGTTCTTC. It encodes CASSIGAGSLDEQFF.